The clone carrying this TCR beta chain was detected ten times or more. Its antigen is not identified. This sample is drawn from a study of T-cell reconstitution after alpha-beta-depleted transplantation in children. Study-level findings and limits: A year had passed since transplant, and T-cell counts and diversity by then came mostly from newly produced T cells. About two months after transplant, alpha-beta T cells reportedly came from several hundred expanded graft clones.

CDR3 size: 14 residues. Germline V lookup: CDR1 SGHVS, CDR2 FQNEAQ. Between the trimmed V and J ends, which lost 2 bases and 2 bases, there was a span of 8 bases. Unique molecular identifiers were incorporated into the prepared TCRbeta library. From the PCR reads, TCRdb called clonotypes with MiXCR, one entry per CDR3 protein. Here the sample spans about 460,000 distinct CDR3 sequences, about 10% being singletons. The TCR sequence derives from a child aged 2-15 years with inherited bone marrow failure, due to receive a stem cell transplant. The chain has TRBV7-8 and TRBJ2-3; D uncertain. Source: PBMCs, taken before TCRalphabeta/CD19-depleted stem cell transplant. This chain's CDR3 is CASSLPGPTDTQYF. The CDR3 region has the DNA TGTGCCAGCAGCTTACCGGGTCCCACAGATACGCAGTATTTT.